This TCR beta chain was found in a study of T cells in Graves' hyperthyroidism and ophthalmopathy. Findings of the study overall: The model's output predicted ophthalmopathy at a median of 6.5 months prior to onset.

In patients aged 18 to 65, hyperthyroidism was newly diagnosed, with duration under 2 months. Germline V CDR1 and CDR2: KGHDR, SFDVKD. CDR3 size: 15 residues. V lost 5 bases, J lost 6 bases, and 19 bases lay in between. This clonotype was counted ten times or more. Antigen unknown. It was RNA transcripts that yielded the amplified TCR beta CDR3 regions. A set of HTBI primers served as the primers for a first-round RT-PCR of the TCR CDR3. MiXCR was run by TCRdb on the multiplex PCR reads, yielding one entry per CDR3 protein. The sample holds about 840,000 distinct CDR3 sequences, 35% to 45% seen once. V is TRBV24-1 and J is TRBJ2-7; no clear D gene. The sample taken for sequencing was blood. This sequence was found in a man aged 18 to 30 with Graves' hyperthyroidism. Here the CDR3 DNA reads TGTGCCACCAGTGCTCTACCGGGTCCATCCCTCGAGCAGTACTTC. It is translated as CATSALPGPSLEQYF.